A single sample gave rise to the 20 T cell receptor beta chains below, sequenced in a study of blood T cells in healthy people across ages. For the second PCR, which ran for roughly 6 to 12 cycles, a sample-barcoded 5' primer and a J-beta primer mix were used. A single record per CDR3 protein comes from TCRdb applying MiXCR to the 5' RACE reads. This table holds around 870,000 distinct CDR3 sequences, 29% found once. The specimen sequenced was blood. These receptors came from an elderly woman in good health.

The CDR3 nucleotides are TGTGCCAGCAGTTTCCGGAGGAGGGGCGACAATGAGCAGTTCTTC. Its protein is CASSFRRRGDNEQFF. This chain links TRBV27 with TRBJ2-1; a weak D match, TRBD2 (6 bases). CDR3 length: 15 residues. V was shortened by 3 bases and J by 5 bases, with 14 bases between the two germline ends. Germline CDR1 is MNHEY and CDR2 is SMNVEV (reference sequence).

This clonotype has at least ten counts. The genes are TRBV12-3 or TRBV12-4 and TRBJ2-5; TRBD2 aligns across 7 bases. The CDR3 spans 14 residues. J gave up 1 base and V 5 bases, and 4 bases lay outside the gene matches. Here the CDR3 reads CASSERGLQETQYF. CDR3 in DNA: TGTGCCAGCAGTGAGCGGGGCCTCCAAGAGACCCAGTACTTC.

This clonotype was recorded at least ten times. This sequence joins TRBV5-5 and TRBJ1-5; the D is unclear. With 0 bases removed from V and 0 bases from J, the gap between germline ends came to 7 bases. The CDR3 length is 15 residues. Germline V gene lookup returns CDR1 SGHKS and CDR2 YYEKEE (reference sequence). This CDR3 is CASSLGLNSNQPQHF. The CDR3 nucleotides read TGTGCCAGCAGCTTGGGTCTTAATAGCAATCAGCCCCAGCATTTT.

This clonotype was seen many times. The CDR3 sequence is CATSDGGQGLTDTQYF. In nucleotides, the CDR3 is TGTGCCACCAGTGATGGTGGACAGGGTCTGACAGATACGCAGTATTTT. The chain uses TRBV24-1 and TRBJ2-3, with 8 bases lining up with TRBD1. Trimming took 3 bases from V and 3 from J; bases not matched to a gene: 7. This CDR3 has 16 residues. Germline-derived CDR1 and CDR2 are KGHDR and SFDVKD.

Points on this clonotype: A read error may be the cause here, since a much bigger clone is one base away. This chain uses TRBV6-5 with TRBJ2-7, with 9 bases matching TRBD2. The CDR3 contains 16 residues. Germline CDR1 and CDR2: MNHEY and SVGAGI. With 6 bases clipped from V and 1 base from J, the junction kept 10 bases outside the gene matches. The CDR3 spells CASRQSASGASYEQYF. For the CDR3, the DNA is TGTGCCAGCAGGCAGAGTGCTAGCGGGGCGTCCTACGAGCAGTACTTC.

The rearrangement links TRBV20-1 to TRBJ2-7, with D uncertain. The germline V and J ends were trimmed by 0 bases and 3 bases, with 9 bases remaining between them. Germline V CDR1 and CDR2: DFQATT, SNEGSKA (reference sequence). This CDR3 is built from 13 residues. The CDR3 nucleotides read TGCAGTGCTAGAGATGTGACCCACTACGAGCAGTACTTC. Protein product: CSARDVTHYEQYF.

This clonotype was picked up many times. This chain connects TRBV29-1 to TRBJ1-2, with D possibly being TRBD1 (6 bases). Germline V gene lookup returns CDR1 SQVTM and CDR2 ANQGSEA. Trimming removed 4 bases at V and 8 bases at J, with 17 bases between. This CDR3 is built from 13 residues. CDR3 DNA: TGCAGCGTTGCGACTCCAGGGGCGAGGGGCTACACCTTC. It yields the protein CSVATPGARGYTF.

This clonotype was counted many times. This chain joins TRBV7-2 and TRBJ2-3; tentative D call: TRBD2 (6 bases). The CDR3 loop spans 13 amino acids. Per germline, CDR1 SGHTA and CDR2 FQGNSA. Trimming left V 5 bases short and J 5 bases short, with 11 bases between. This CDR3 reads CASSIVGGDTQYF. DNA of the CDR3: TGTGCCAGCAGCATCGTGGGGGGAGATACGCAGTATTTT.

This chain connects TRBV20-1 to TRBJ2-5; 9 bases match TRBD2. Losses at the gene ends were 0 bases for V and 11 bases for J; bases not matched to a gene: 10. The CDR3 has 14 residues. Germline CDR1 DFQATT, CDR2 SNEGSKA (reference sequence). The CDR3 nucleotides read TGCAGTGCTAGAGATCGGGCACTAGCGGGCCAACAGTACTTC. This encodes CSARDRALAGQQYF.

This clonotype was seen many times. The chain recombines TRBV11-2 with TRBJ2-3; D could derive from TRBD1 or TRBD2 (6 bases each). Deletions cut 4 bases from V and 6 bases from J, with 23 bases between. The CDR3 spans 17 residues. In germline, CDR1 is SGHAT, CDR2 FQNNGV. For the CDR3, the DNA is TGTGCCAGCAGCTCCCCCGGGGGCTGGTTTGAGTATGATACGCAGTATTTT. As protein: CASSSPGGWFEYDTQYF. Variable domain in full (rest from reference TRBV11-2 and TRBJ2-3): EAGVAQSPRYKIIEKRQSVAFWCNPISGHATLYWYQQILGQGPKLLIQFQNNGVVDDSQLPKDRFSAERLKGVDSTLKIQPAKLEDSAVYLCASSSPGGWFEYDTQYFGPGTRLTVL.

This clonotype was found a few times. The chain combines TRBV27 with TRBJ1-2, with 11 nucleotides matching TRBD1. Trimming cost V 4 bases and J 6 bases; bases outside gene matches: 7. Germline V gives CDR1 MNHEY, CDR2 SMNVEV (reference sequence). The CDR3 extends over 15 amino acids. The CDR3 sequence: CASSSGTGGVNGYTF. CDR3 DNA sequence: TGTGCCAGCAGTTCTGGGACAGGGGGGGTTAATGGCTACACCTTC.

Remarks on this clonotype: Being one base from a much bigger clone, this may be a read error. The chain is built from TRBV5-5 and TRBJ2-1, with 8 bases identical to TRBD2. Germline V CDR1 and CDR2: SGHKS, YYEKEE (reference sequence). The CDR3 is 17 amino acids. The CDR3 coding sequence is TGTGCCAACAGCAATGGCGGGGGGTCGAGCTCCTACAATGAGCAGTTCTTC. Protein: CANSNGGGSSSYNEQFF.

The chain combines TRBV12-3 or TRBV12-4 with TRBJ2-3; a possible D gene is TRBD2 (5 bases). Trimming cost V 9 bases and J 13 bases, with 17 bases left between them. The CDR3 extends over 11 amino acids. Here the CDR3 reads CARVGGDMEYF. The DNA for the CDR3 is TGTGCCAGAGTCGGAGGAGATATGGAGTATTTT.

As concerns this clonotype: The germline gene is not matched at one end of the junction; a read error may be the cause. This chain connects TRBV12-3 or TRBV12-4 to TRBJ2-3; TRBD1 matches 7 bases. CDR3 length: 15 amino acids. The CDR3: CASSFRGQSTDMEYF. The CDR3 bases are TGTGCCAGCAGTTTTAGGGGACAGAGCACAGATATGGAATATTTC.

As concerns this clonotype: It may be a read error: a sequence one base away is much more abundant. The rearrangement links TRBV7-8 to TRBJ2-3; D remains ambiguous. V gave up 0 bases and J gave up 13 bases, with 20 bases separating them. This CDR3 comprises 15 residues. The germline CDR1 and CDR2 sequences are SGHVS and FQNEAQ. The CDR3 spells CASSLAAAHNRLEYF. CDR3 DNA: TGTGCCAGCAGCTTAGCTGCGGCGCACAATCGCCTCGAGTATTTT.

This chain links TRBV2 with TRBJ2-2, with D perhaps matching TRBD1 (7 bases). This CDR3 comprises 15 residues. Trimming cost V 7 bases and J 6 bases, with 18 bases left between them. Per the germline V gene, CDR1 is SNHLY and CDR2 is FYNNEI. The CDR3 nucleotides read TGTGCCAGCACCGGCGGGACAGAATTGGCCGGGGAGCTGTTTTTT. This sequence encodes CASTGGTELAGELFF.

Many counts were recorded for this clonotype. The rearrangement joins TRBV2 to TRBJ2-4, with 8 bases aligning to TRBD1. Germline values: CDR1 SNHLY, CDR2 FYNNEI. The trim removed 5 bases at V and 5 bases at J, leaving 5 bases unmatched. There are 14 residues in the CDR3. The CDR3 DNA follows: TGTGCCAGCAGTATGGGACAGGTCCAAAACATTCAGTACTTC. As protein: CASSMGQVQNIQYF.

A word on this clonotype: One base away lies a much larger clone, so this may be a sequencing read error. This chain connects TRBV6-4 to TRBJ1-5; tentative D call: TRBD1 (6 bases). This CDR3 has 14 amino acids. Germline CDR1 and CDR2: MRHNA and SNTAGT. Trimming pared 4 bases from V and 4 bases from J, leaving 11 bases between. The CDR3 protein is CASSGEGGNQPQHF. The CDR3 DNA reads TGTGCCAGCAGTGGCGAGGGGGGGAATCAGCCCCAGCATTTT.

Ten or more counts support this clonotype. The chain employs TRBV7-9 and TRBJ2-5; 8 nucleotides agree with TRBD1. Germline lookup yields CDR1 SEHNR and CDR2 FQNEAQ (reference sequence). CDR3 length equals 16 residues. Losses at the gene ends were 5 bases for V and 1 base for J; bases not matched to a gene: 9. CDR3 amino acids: CASSPTGGRTQETQYF. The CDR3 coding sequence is TGTGCCAGCAGCCCCACAGGGGGTCGAACCCAAGAGACCCAGTACTTC.

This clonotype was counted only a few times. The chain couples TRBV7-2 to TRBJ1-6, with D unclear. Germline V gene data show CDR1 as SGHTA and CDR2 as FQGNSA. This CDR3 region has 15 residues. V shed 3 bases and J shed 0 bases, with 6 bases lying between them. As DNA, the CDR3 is TGTGCCAGCAGCTTCCAGAGCTCCTATAATTCACCCCTCCACTTT. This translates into CASSFQSSYNSPLHF.